A single sample is the source of the 12 T cell receptor beta chains below, sequenced in a study of blood T cell repertoires in COVID-19. The repertoire was sequenced with immunoSEQ multiplex PCR; TCRdb's copy has only in-frame clones and lacks some. The sample carries more than 120,000 clones, around 90% recorded once. The sequencing input was peripheral blood. The receptors were gathered from a human donor in a cohort sampled during active COVID-19.

The chain links TRBV11-3 to TRBJ2-3; 8 bases are a match to TRBD2. The CDR3 covers 17 residues. Germline trimming cut 5 bases from V and 2 bases from J; bases unmatched to any gene: 12. Germline CDR1 SGHNT, CDR2 YENEEA. The CDR3 reads CASSVPHGGGFTDTQYF. The CDR3 DNA reads TGTGCCAGCAGCGTACCTCACGGGGGGGGGTTCACAGATACGCAGTATTTT.

This chain uses TRBV7-3 with TRBJ2-7; the match to TRBD2 covers 15 bases. CDR3 length: 17 amino acids. Germline V gene data show CDR1 as SGHTA and CDR2 as FQGTGA. Trimming at V came to 3 bases and at J to 6 bases, leaving 9 bases not matched to a gene. The CDR3 coding sequence is TGTGCCAGCAGCTTCGGGACTAGCGGGGGGCCGATGGGCGAGCAGTACTTC. Protein: CASSFGTSGGPMGEQYF.

This chain uses TRBV7-8 with TRBJ1-5; D unresolved. V shed 5 bases and J shed 8 bases, with 16 bases lying between them. The CDR3 runs 14 residues. Germline loops: CDR1 SGHVS, CDR2 FQNEAQ. The CDR3 sequence: CASSPLVVSEPQHF. In DNA, the CDR3 is TGTGCCAGCAGCCCTCTCGTAGTCTCCGAGCCCCAGCATTTT.

This clone was observed once. V is TRBV6-2 or TRBV6-3 and J is TRBJ1-3; TRBD1 is a possible D gene (5 bases). Germline loops: CDR1 MNHEY, CDR2 SVGEGT. The CDR3 loop spans 15 amino acids. Trimming cost V 2 bases and J 2 bases, with 10 bases left between them. CDR3 sequence (DNA): TGTGCCAGCAGTTACCTCGCAGGGCCTGGAAACACCATATATTTT. Protein: CASSYLAGPGNTIYF.

This clone has just a few counts. The genes are TRBV19 and TRBJ1-5, with D possibly being TRBD1 (6 bases). CDR1 is LNHDA and CDR2 is SQIVND in the germline V gene (reference sequence). Trimming cost V 7 bases and J 0 bases, with 13 bases left between them. There are 15 residues in the CDR3. CDR3 residues: CASKQGIYSNQPQHF. DNA for the CDR3: TGTGCCAGTAAACAGGGAATATATAGCAATCAGCCCCAGCATTTT.

The chain uses TRBV30 and TRBJ2-6; D might be TRBD2 (6 bases). Per germline, CDR1 GTSNPN and CDR2 SVGIG (reference sequence). The CDR3 has 15 amino acids. Trimming removed 0 bases from V and 5 bases from J, with 11 bases in between. The CDR3 is CAWSVHGGRANVLTF. DNA of the CDR3: TGTGCCTGGAGTGTACATGGGGGGAGGGCCAACGTCCTGACTTTC.

This chain joins TRBV28 and TRBJ1-2; 7 bases are shared with TRBD1. From germline, CDR1 is MDHEN and CDR2 SYDVKM. The CDR3 length is 15 residues. V shed 3 bases, J shed 3 bases, and the junction held 7 bases outside the gene matches. CDR3 region: CASSFSGQEDYGYTF. The CDR3 DNA sequence: TGTGCCAGCAGTTTTTCCGGACAGGAAGACTATGGCTACACCTTC.

V gene TRBV9 combines with J gene TRBJ1-6; 8 bases are a match to TRBD1. V trimming: 4 bases; J trimming: 12 bases; junction bases outside the gene matches: 9. The CDR3 contains 14 residues. Per the germline V gene, CDR1 is SGDLS and CDR2 is YYNGEE. DNA for the CDR3: TGTGCCAGCAGCAGGACAGGGTCCGTGGAACCCCTCCACTTT. Translation: CASSRTGSVEPLHF.

This chain uses TRBV27 with TRBJ2-7; TRBD1 matches at 10 bases. V shed 3 bases and J 3 bases; nucleotides not matched to a gene: 2. The CDR3 extends over 14 amino acids. Germline V CDR1 and CDR2: MNHEY, SMNVEV (reference sequence). CDR3 in DNA: TGTGCCAGCAGTTTGGGACAGGGGCGCTACGAGCAGTACTTC. Amino acid sequence: CASSLGQGRYEQYF.

The chain links TRBV7-8 to TRBJ1-4; possibly TRBD1 for D (6 bases). The CDR3 runs 12 residues. Germline lookup yields CDR1 SGHVS and CDR2 FQNEAQ. The germline V and J ends were trimmed by 8 bases and 8 bases, with 12 bases remaining between them. The CDR3 is CASGGVGEKLFF. The CDR3 DNA is TGTGCCAGCGGGGGCGTAGGCGAAAAACTGTTTTTT.

V usage is TRBV4-1 and J usage is TRBJ1-6, with TRBD1 matching over 11 bases. J was trimmed by 7 bases and V by 1 base; bases with no gene match: 3. The CDR3 has 16 residues. Germline V CDR1 and CDR2: MGHRA, YSYEKL. CDR3 DNA: TGCGCCAGCAGCCAAGTTTGGACAGGGGGCAATTCACCCCTCCACTTT. Its translation is CASSQVWTGGNSPLHF.

The chain recombines TRBV10-3 with TRBJ2-3; tentatively, D is TRBD1 (6 bases). The germline CDR1 and CDR2 sequences are ENHRY and SYGVKD. The V end was cut by 3 bases, the J end by 4 bases, with 14 bases between. CDR3 length: 15 amino acids. The CDR3 is CAISEAPDRPDTQYF. The CDR3 DNA reads as TGTGCCATCAGTGAAGCCCCCGACAGGCCAGATACGCAGTATTTT.